Shown below are 15 T cell receptor beta chains from a single sample sequenced in a study of blood T cell repertoires in COVID-19. Data came from immunoSEQ multiplex PCR; TCRdb stores just in-frame clones and leaves some out. The sample shows some 200,000 clones, around 86% of them seen only once. Sequenced: peripheral blood. The receptors derive from a woman aged 40-49 years with acute or convalescent COVID-19.

J is TRBJ2-3 and V is TRBV7-2; perhaps TRBD2 as D (5 bases). Germline assignment: CDR1 SGHTA and CDR2 FQGNSA. The CDR3 runs to 14 residues. The V end was cut by 4 bases, the J end by 1 base, with 9 bases between. The CDR3 sequence is CASSSWRGTDTQYF. The CDR3 nucleotides are TGTGCCAGCAGCTCCTGGCGGGGCACAGATACGCAGTATTTT.

The J gene is TRBJ2-2, the V gene TRBV2; 9 bases line up with TRBD2. CDR3 length equals 14 residues. Germline V gene lookup returns CDR1 SNHLY and CDR2 FYNNEI. J lost 4 bases, V lost 7 bases, and 4 bases had no gene match. CDR3 amino acids: CASNRGRGTGELFF. DNA of the CDR3: TGTGCCAGCAATCGCGGGAGGGGCACCGGGGAGCTGTTTTTT.

The chain uses TRBV28 and TRBJ2-7, with a possible D match to TRBD2 (8 bases). The CDR3 length is 20 residues. In germline, CDR1 is MDHEN, CDR2 SYDVKM. V lost 6 bases to trimming and J lost 0 bases, with 30 bases between them. CDR3 in DNA: TGTGCCAGCAGCCTACCCCTGACAGGGCTGGCGGGAGGTTTCTCCTACGAGCAGTACTTC. It translates to CASSLPLTGLAGGFSYEQYF.

The J gene is TRBJ2-7, the V gene TRBV29-1; the D gene is possibly TRBD1 (5 bases). Trimming removed 1 base from V and 3 bases from J, with 7 bases in between. The CDR3 has 12 amino acids. CDR1 is SQVTM and CDR2 is ANQGSEA in the germline V gene. The CDR3 is CSVEGQLYEQYF. The CDR3 DNA sequence: TGCAGCGTTGAAGGACAGCTCTACGAGCAGTACTTC.

This clone was observed a few times. V usage is TRBV6-5 and J usage is TRBJ2-7; 8 bases are a match to TRBD2. CDR3 length: 15 residues. Germline trimming cut 6 bases from V and 4 bases from J; bases unmatched to any gene: 11. Per the germline V gene, CDR1 is MNHEY and CDR2 is SVGAGI. CDR3 sequence: CASRATGTRSYEQYF. The DNA for the CDR3 is TGTGCCAGCAGGGCTACCGGGACTAGGTCGTACGAGCAGTACTTC.

The V gene is TRBV3-1 (or the pseudogene TRBV3-2), the J gene TRBJ2-5; the D gene is possibly TRBD1 (5 bases). The CDR3 contains 14 residues. Trimming took 0 bases from V and 5 from J, leaving 10 bases between them. Germline V gives CDR1 LGHDT, CDR2 YNNKEL (reference sequence). CDR3 region: CASSQDMGRETQYF. CDR3 sequence (DNA): TGTGCCAGCAGCCAAGATATGGGGCGGGAGACCCAGTACTTC.

This clone was recorded only once. The chain employs TRBV4-2 and TRBJ2-7, with unresolved D. This CDR3 is 14 amino acids long. Germline assignment: CDR1 LGHNA and CDR2 YNFKEQ. Trimming removed 3 bases from V and 1 base from J, with 10 bases in between. DNA of the CDR3: TGTGCCAGCAGCCAGGCCCCTAGTTCCTACGAGCAGTACTTC. Its protein is CASSQAPSSYEQYF.

The chain uses TRBV5-1 and TRBJ1-3; TRBD1 matches at 7 bases. Looked up from germline, CDR1 is SGHRS and CDR2 is YFSETQ. J was trimmed by 0 bases and V by 4 bases; bases with no gene match: 7. The CDR3 sequence is 16 residues long. CDR3 nucleotides: TGCGCCAGCAGCGGTTCACAGGGGATCTCTGGAAACACCATATATTTT. Protein product: CASSGSQGISGNTIYF.

V and J are TRBV6-5 and TRBJ2-1, with D perhaps matching TRBD2 (5 bases). V was pared by 0 bases and J by 6 bases, with 9 bases between. The CDR3 loop spans 14 amino acids. Germline-derived CDR1 and CDR2 are MNHEY and SVGAGI. CDR3 amino acids: CASSYSSLANEQFF. CDR3 in DNA: TGTGCCAGCAGTTACTCGTCCCTAGCCAATGAGCAGTTCTTC.

The chain carries TRBV11-2 and TRBJ2-3; 7 nucleotides agree with TRBD2. This CDR3 comprises 15 residues. CDR1 is SGHAT, CDR2 FQNNGV, per germline. The J segment lost 5 bases and the V segment lost 5 bases, leaving 10 bases of the junction unmatched. CDR3 sequence reads: CASSGGGGGGDTQYF. The CDR3 nucleotides read TGTGCCAGCAGCGGGGGTGGCGGGGGTGGAGATACGCAGTATTTT.

This chain links TRBV5-5 with TRBJ2-3, with 11 bases that match TRBD2. The CDR3 is 17 amino acids. The V gene's germline CDR1 is SGHKS and CDR2 YYEKEE (reference sequence). Losses at the gene ends were 0 bases for V and 0 bases for J; bases not matched to a gene: 3. The CDR3 DNA reads TGTGCCAGCAGCTTGGGACTAGCGGGAACTAGCACAGATACGCAGTATTTT. Translated: CASSLGLAGTSTDTQYF.

The chain couples TRBV9 to TRBJ2-3, with D maybe TRBD1 (6 bases). V was clipped by 2 bases and J by 4 bases, with 11 bases between them. There are 14 residues in the CDR3. Germline V gene lookup returns CDR1 SGDLS and CDR2 YYNGEE. The CDR3 DNA sequence: TGTGCCAGCAGCGTCCAGGGGTACCCAGATACGCAGTATTTT. Protein product: CASSVQGYPDTQYF.

The rearrangement uses TRBV7-9 and TRBJ2-1, with 9 bases identical to TRBD2. Germline V CDR1 and CDR2: SEHNR, FQNEAQ (reference sequence). The CDR3 is made up of 14 amino acids. Germline trimming cut 5 bases from V and 4 bases from J; bases unmatched to any gene: 3. The CDR3 DNA sequence: TGTGCCAGCAGCACCCTAGCGGGGTACAATGAGCAGTTCTTC. Amino acid sequence: CASSTLAGYNEQFF. Filled out from reference TRBV7-9 and TRBJ2-1, the complete variable domain reads DTGVSQNPRHKITKRGQNVTFRCDPISEHNRLYWYRQTLGQGPEFLTYFQNEAQLEKSRLLSDRFSAERPKGSFSTLEIQRTEQGDSAMYLCASSTLAGYNEQFFGPGTRLTVL.

V usage is TRBV19 and J usage is TRBJ2-7; D not resolved. This CDR3 has 13 residues. Germline V CDR1 and CDR2: LNHDA, SQIVND (reference sequence). V was cut by 1 base and J by 4 bases, with 8 bases left in between. Written as DNA, the CDR3 is TGTGCCAGTAGTATAGTCCTCCAGTACGAGCAGTACTTC. Protein sequence: CASSIVLQYEQYF. Full variable domain (missing parts from reference TRBV19 and TRBJ2-7): DGGITQSPKYLFRKEGQNVTLSCEQNLNHDAMYWYRQDPGQGLRLIYYSQIVNDFQKGDIAEGYSVSREKKESFPLTVTSAQKNPTAFYLCASSIVLQYEQYFGPGTRLTVT.

This clone showed up just a few times. The V call is TRBV3-1 (or the pseudogene TRBV3-2), the J call TRBJ1-4; D uncertain. The CDR3 contains 15 residues. Between the trimmed V and J ends, which lost 3 bases and 7 bases, there was a span of 15 bases. Germline-derived CDR1 and CDR2 are LGHDT and YNNKEL (reference sequence). For the CDR3, the DNA is TGTGCCAGCAGCCATGGCCTTTCGCCTGGTGAAAAACTGTTTTTT. Translating it yields CASSHGLSPGEKLFF.